What follows describes a single TCR beta chain. The antigen remains unidentified. The data derive from a study of cytomegalovirus exposure and HLA in healthy donors. PCR involved 60 Vbeta and 13 Jbeta primers. TCRdb's table, derived via immunoSEQ multiplex PCR, lists solely in-frame clones and lacks some. This sample has 80,000 to 100,000 clones; 55% to 75% occur once, and the top ten carry about a sixth. Points from the study as a whole: Based on reports, TCR beta sequences accurately predicted HLA-A and HLA-B alleles for most subjects. A further, later analysis showed that HLA-associated TCR beta chains (compared with equally common others) were more clonally expanded. An analysis was carried out later, and it reportedly showed fewer N-insertions in an Asian-associated ancestry cluster than the roughly 700-donor mean.

This CDR3 is 15 amino acids long. Germline CDR1 and CDR2: SGHDT and YYEEEE. V was trimmed by 0 bases and J by 4 bases, leaving 11 bases between them. The chain is built from TRBV5-6 and TRBJ2-1; D might be TRBD2 (6 bases). Sequencing was carried out using PBMCs. The sequence came from a woman between 18 and 29 years old in good health and CMV-seropositive. DNA of the CDR3: TGTGCCAGCAGCTTGGGAGCGGGTCGTTACAATGAGCAGTTCTTC. Translating it yields CASSLGAGRYNEQFF. The variable domain in full, with the rest retrieved from reference TRBV5-6 and TRBJ2-1, is DAGVTQSPTHLIKTRGQQVTLRCSPKSGHDTVSWYQQALGQGPQFIFQYYEEEERQRGNFPDRFSGHQFPNYSSELNVNALLLGDSALYLCASSLGAGRYNEQFFGPGTRLTVL.